The source of this T cell receptor (beta chain) is a study of cytomegalovirus exposure and HLA in healthy donors. The study ran its PCR with 60 Vbeta and 13 Jbeta primers. Assay: immunoSEQ multiplex PCR; the TCRdb copy retains only in-frame clones and omits some. Among under 250,000 clones listed, roughly four fifths were seen once. In the case of this clone: What it binds is not known.

Whole-study findings and limits: As a later analysis revealed, the rate of TCR association differed by HLA locus, with DRB1 most and HLA-C fewest. Within a later analysis, the majority of CMV-associated TCR beta chains appeared HLA-restricted. Owing to their indistinguishability, certain V segments, notably TRBV6-2 and TRBV6-3, were excluded.

The germline V and J ends were trimmed by 0 bases and 5 bases, with 8 bases remaining between them. The CDR3 totals 14 residues. Germline CDR1 and CDR2: LNHDA and SQIVND (reference sequence). This TCR came from a woman aged 45 to 65 in good health and CMV-seropositive. The V and J genes are TRBV19 and TRBJ2-1; no reliable D call. Sequenced input: PBMCs. The CDR3 DNA reads TGTGCCAGTAGTATAGATCGGAGTAACAATGAGCAGTTCTTC. It is translated as CASSIDRSNNEQFF.